The rows below give T cell receptor beta chains drawn from one sample of a study of CD8 T cells in ankylosing spondylitis. TCRdb redid the calling of the 5' RACE reads with MiXCR, one entry per CDR3 protein. The sample lists about 750,000 distinct CDR3 sequences, around 17% occurring once. The sample taken for sequencing was blood, either unsorted or a sorted T cell fraction (not recorded which). These receptors came from a male donor with ankylosing spondylitis. The CDR3 runs from the conserved cysteine through the conserved F or W. Each record gives: J gene, V gene, clone size, D gene, CDR3 DNA, CDR3 protein. The D gene is left open where the match is weak. Expanded clones are given a class, and other clones once, few, many or no size at all.

j_gene: TRBJ1-1
v_gene: TRBV7-2
abundance: -
d_gene: -
CDR3nt: TGTGCCAGCAGCTTAGATGCAGTTTCTGAAGCTTTCTTT
CDR3aa: CASSLDAVSEAFF

j_gene: TRBJ2-2
v_gene: TRBV6-1
abundance: -
d_gene: TRBD2
CDR3nt: TGTGCCAGCACCGTCGGGACTAAAAGGCCCGGGGAGCTGTTTTTT
CDR3aa: CASTVGTKRPGELFF

j_gene: TRBJ2-7
v_gene: TRBV28
abundance: few
d_gene: TRBD2
CDR3nt: TGTGCCAGCAGCCGCACCGGGACTAGCGGAAAAAAAGAGCAGTACTTC
CDR3aa: CASSRTGTSGKKEQYF

j_gene: TRBJ2-7
v_gene: TRBV11-2
abundance: -
d_gene: -
CDR3nt: TGTGCCAGCAGCTTGGGGTACGGGGTCTACGAGCAGTACTTC
CDR3aa: CASSLGYGVYEQYF

j_gene: TRBJ2-5
v_gene: TRBV7-2
abundance: -
d_gene: TRBD1
CDR3nt: TGTGCCAGCACCTTGAACCAGGGGGTGAGGGAGACCCAGTACTTC
CDR3aa: CASTLNQGVRETQYF

j_gene: TRBJ1-1
v_gene: TRBV11-2
abundance: few
d_gene: -
CDR3nt: TGTGCCAGCAGCTTAGACGAAGCGTGGGTGGGCAGGAGGGACACTGAAGCTTTCTTT
CDR3aa: CASSLDEAWVGRRDTEAFF

j_gene: TRBJ2-3
v_gene: TRBV2
abundance: -
d_gene: -
CDR3nt: TGTGCCAGCTGTCCGGACGGGACCACCCGGGATACGCAGTATTTT
CDR3aa: CASCPDGTTRDTQYF

j_gene: TRBJ2-1
v_gene: TRBV12-3/TRBV12-4
abundance: -
d_gene: TRBD1
CDR3nt: TGTGCCAGCACCGGGACAGGCCCGAACTCCTACAATGAGCAGTTCTTC
CDR3aa: CASTGTGPNSYNEQFF

j_gene: TRBJ2-6
v_gene: TRBV28
abundance: -
d_gene: -
CDR3nt: TGTGCCAGCAGTCCCCGTGGGGCTGGGGCCAACGTCCTGACTTTC
CDR3aa: CASSPRGAGANVLTF

j_gene: TRBJ2-5
v_gene: TRBV9
abundance: few
d_gene: TRBD1
CDR3nt: TGTGCCAGCAGCGTAGAAACAGGGGGTGAGCAAGAGACCCAGTACTTC
CDR3aa: CASSVETGGEQETQYF

j_gene: TRBJ2-2
v_gene: TRBV6-2/TRBV6-3
abundance: -
d_gene: TRBD2
CDR3nt: TGTGCCAGCAGGGCGGGGGGATGGAGCACCGGGGAGCTGTTTTTT
CDR3aa: CASRAGGWSTGELFF

j_gene: TRBJ2-7
v_gene: TRBV6-5
abundance: -
d_gene: TRBD1
CDR3nt: TGTGCCAGCAGTTACGAAGGGACAGCGGCCTCCTACGAGCAGTACTTC
CDR3aa: CASSYEGTAASYEQYF

j_gene: TRBJ1-5
v_gene: TRBV12-3/TRBV12-4
abundance: few
d_gene: -
CDR3nt: TGTGCCAGCAGTTTATTCGGGATTAGCAATCAGCCCCAGCATTTT
CDR3aa: CASSLFGISNQPQHF

j_gene: TRBJ2-1
v_gene: TRBV5-1
abundance: few
d_gene: TRBD2
CDR3nt: TGCGCCAGCAGCAACCCTAGCGGGAGAGCCTACAATGAGCAGTTCTTC
CDR3aa: CASSNPSGRAYNEQFF

j_gene: TRBJ2-7
v_gene: TRBV24-1
abundance: -
d_gene: TRBD2
CDR3nt: TGTGCCACCAGGGGAGGGCAAGACTACGAGCAGTACTTC
CDR3aa: CATRGGQDYEQYF

j_gene: TRBJ2-2
v_gene: TRBV29-1
abundance: -
d_gene: TRBD2
CDR3nt: TGCAGCGTTGAATCAGCGGGGACCGGGGAGCTGTTTTTT
CDR3aa: CSVESAGTGELFF

j_gene: TRBJ1-1
v_gene: TRBV7-2
abundance: -
d_gene: TRBD1
CDR3nt: TGTGCCAGCAGCCTCATTCAGGGGGTCACTGAAGCTTTCTTT
CDR3aa: CASSLIQGVTEAFF

j_gene: TRBJ1-1
v_gene: TRBV12-3/TRBV12-4
abundance: many
d_gene: -
CDR3nt: TGTGCCAGCAGCACAGAATCCAACACTGAAGCTTTCTTT
CDR3aa: CASSTESNTEAFF

j_gene: TRBJ2-7
v_gene: TRBV29-1
abundance: few
d_gene: TRBD1
CDR3nt: TGCAGCGTCGTAACAGGGGATTCAACCTACGAGCAGTACTTC
CDR3aa: CSVVTGDSTYEQYF

j_gene: TRBJ1-2
v_gene: TRBV3-1
abundance: -
d_gene: TRBD1
CDR3nt: TGTGCCAGCAGCCAACTAGGGACAGGGGTGGCCTATGGCTACACCTTC
CDR3aa: CASSQLGTGVAYGYTF

j_gene: TRBJ2-6
v_gene: TRBV27
abundance: -
d_gene: -
CDR3nt: TGTGCCAGCAGTTTTTGGGGCTCTGGGGCCAACGTCCTGACTTTC
CDR3aa: CASSFWGSGANVLTF

j_gene: TRBJ2-7
v_gene: TRBV12-3/TRBV12-4
abundance: many
d_gene: -
CDR3nt: TGTGCCAGCAGGTCGGACAGATACGAGCAGTACTTC
CDR3aa: CASRSDRYEQYF

j_gene: TRBJ2-1
v_gene: TRBV20-1
abundance: -
d_gene: TRBD2
CDR3nt: TGCAGTGCCGCGGGGGGAACCTCCTACAATGAGCAGTTCTTC
CDR3aa: CSAAGGTSYNEQFF